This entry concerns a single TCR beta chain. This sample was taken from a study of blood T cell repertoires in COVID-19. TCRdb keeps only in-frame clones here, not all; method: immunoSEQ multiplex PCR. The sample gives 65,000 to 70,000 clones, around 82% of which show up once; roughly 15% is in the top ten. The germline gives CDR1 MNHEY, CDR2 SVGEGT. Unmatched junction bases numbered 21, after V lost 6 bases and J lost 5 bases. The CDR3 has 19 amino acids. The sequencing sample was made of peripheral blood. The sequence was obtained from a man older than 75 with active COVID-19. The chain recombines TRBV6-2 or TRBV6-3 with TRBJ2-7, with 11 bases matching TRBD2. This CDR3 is CASSTTVPGLAEAVDEQYF. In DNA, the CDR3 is TGTGCCAGCAGCACCACCGTCCCGGGACTAGCGGAGGCCGTCGACGAGCAGTACTTC.